This passage covers 10 T cell receptor beta chains from one sample sequenced in a study of naive and memory T cell subsets. Study-wide results and limits: Especially in CD8 cells, naive repertoires contained a few larger clonotypes, possibly CD45RA-re-expressing memory cells.

No antigens are known for them. An equimolar mix of two oligonucleotides served as the beta constant-region primer for TRBC1 and TRBC2. Nested alpha and beta constant-region primers with the SP2 primer drove four PCR rounds on ligated cDNA. Using its own MiXCR run on the UMI-ligation and nested PCR reads, TCRdb lists one record per CDR3 protein. The top ten clones hold 0.085% to 0.11% of a sample with 150,000 or so distinct CDR3 sequences, 22% of them seen once. What was sequenced was naive CD4+ T cells from blood. These TCRs come from a human donor in good health.

This clonotype was observed many times. The J gene is TRBJ2-1, the V gene TRBV6-2 or TRBV6-3; 14 nucleotides match TRBD2. The germline gives CDR1 MNHEY, CDR2 SVGEGT. The CDR3 extends over 15 amino acids. V gave up 6 bases and J gave up 10 bases; unmatched junction bases: 8. The CDR3 bases are TGTGCCAGCAGCCTGGGACTAGCGGGAGTCGCGGAGCAGTTCTTC. This translates into CASSLGLAGVAEQFF.

This clonotype has at least ten counts. The chain combines TRBV7-8 with TRBJ2-7, with 12 bases identical to TRBD2. Germline V CDR1 and CDR2: SGHVS, FQNEAQ. The CDR3 length is 16 residues. V shed 5 bases and J 5 bases; nucleotides not matched to a gene: 10. The CDR3 region is CASSRRLAGEPHEQYF. As DNA, the CDR3 is TGTGCCAGCAGCCGCAGACTAGCGGGAGAGCCCCACGAGCAGTACTTC.

This sequence joins TRBV6-2 or TRBV6-3 and TRBJ2-4; 14 nucleotides align to TRBD2. The J segment lost 9 bases and the V segment lost 5 bases, leaving 9 bases of the junction unmatched. CDR3 length: 16 amino acids. In germline, CDR1 is MNHEY, CDR2 SVGEGT. The CDR3 loop reads CASSRGLAGEYVIQYF. For the CDR3, the DNA is TGTGCCAGCAGTCGGGGACTAGCGGGAGAGTACGTCATTCAGTACTTC.

This clonotype turned up a few times. V and J are TRBV6-6 and TRBJ1-1, with 7 bases identical to TRBD1. This CDR3 is built from 14 residues. Germline CDR1 is MNHNY and CDR2 is SVGAGI (reference sequence). The ends lost 5 bases at V and 1 base at J; junction bases unmatched: 4. The CDR3 protein is CASSHRQGNTEAFF. In DNA form, the CDR3 reads TGTGCCAGCAGTCATAGACAGGGGAACACTGAAGCTTTCTTT.

The table lists this clonotype with a few counts. The chain recombines TRBV29-1 with TRBJ1-1; D gene unclear. The CDR3 spans 8 residues. V dropped 4 bases and J dropped 12 bases, with 6 bases sitting between them. In germline, CDR1 is SQVTM, CDR2 ANQGSEA. CDR3 residues: CSVARTFF. The CDR3 DNA reads TGCAGCGTTGCTAGAACTTTCTTT.

The chain joins TRBV20-1 to TRBJ2-7, with a possible D match to TRBD1 (5 bases). In germline, CDR1 is DFQATT, CDR2 SNEGSKA (reference sequence). The CDR3 is 14 residues long. The germline V and J ends were trimmed by 6 bases and 6 bases, with 21 bases remaining between them. CDR3 sequence: CSARPSGPLSEQYF. CDR3 bases: TGCAGTGCCCGGCCCTCAGGGCCCTTGAGCGAGCAGTACTTC.

This clonotype was counted at least ten times. The chain employs TRBV3-1 and TRBJ1-2; D ambiguous. Trimming removed 1 base from V and 0 bases from J, with 6 bases in between. CDR3 length equals 14 residues. Germline CDR1 is LGHDT and CDR2 is YNNKEL (reference sequence). CDR3 sequence reads: CASSQGFSNYGYTF. The CDR3 bases are TGTGCCAGCAGCCAAGGGTTTTCTAACTATGGCTACACCTTC.

This clonotype was counted only a few times. The chain is built from TRBV2 and TRBJ2-6; D is ambiguous. CDR1 and CDR2 (germline): SNHLY, FYNNEI. V was clipped by 4 bases and J by 0 bases, with 7 bases between them. The CDR3 is 15 amino acids. The CDR3 reads CASSGISSGANVLTF. The CDR3, as DNA: TGTGCCAGCAGTGGAATCAGCTCTGGGGCCAACGTCCTGACTTTC.

This clonotype was detected many times. The rearrangement joins TRBV14 to TRBJ2-2, with D hard to call. V was pared by 2 bases and J by 6 bases, with 7 bases between. CDR1 is SGHDN and CDR2 is FVKESK in the germline V gene. The CDR3 has 13 amino acids. CDR3 in amino acids: CASSQKLAGELFF. The CDR3 DNA sequence: TGTGCCAGCAGCCAAAAGTTGGCCGGGGAGCTGTTTTTT.

The V call is TRBV20-1, the J call TRBJ2-1, with a weak D call TRBD2 (6 bases). The V gene lost 4 bases and the J gene lost 5 bases, with 24 bases spanning the gap. The CDR3 spans 17 residues. The V gene's germline CDR1 is DFQATT and CDR2 SNEGSKA (reference sequence). CDR3 nucleotide sequence: TGCAGTGCTAAAGACCCTATTACGAGTAGCGGAAACAATGAGCAGTTCTTC. Translating gives CSAKDPITSSGNNEQFF.